This is a list of T cell receptor beta chains from one sample in a study of blood T cell repertoires in COVID-19. Clones were read by immunoSEQ multiplex PCR, and TCRdb kept only the in-frame ones, dropping some. This sample has 150,000 to 200,000 clones, with roughly nine tenths found just once. The specimen was peripheral blood. The receptors here all came from a man aged 50 to 60 with acute or convalescent COVID-19. The CDR3 runs from the conserved cysteine through the conserved F or W. The D gene is left open where the match is weak. Where a row states a size, it is once, few, many or the class of an expanded clone; other rows omit it.

>TRBJ1-3|TRBV27|.|.
CASSPRGGSGNTIYF
TGTGCCAGCAGCCCAAGGGGGGGCTCTGGAAACACCATATATTTT
>TRBJ1-5|TRBV28|.|.
CASQGNQPQHF
TGTGCCAGCCAGGGGAATCAGCCCCAGCATTTT
>TRBJ1-5|TRBV3-1/TRBV3-2|.|.
CASSQGGAYSNQPQHF
TGTGCCAGCAGCCAAGGCGGGGCTTATAGCAATCAGCCCCAGCATTTT
>TRBJ1-5|TRBV18|.|.
CASSAGVSNQPQHF
TGTGCCAGCTCAGCAGGGGTGAGCAATCAGCCCCAGCATTTT
>TRBJ2-3|TRBV28|.|.
CASSLPVVHTQYF
TGTGCCAGCAGTTTACCCGTAGTGCATACGCAGTATTTT
>TRBJ1-5|TRBV19|.|.
CASSSVYNQPQHF
TGTGCCAGTTCATCGGTCTACAATCAGCCCCAGCATTTT
>TRBJ1-6|TRBV7-9|.|.
CASAGTHNNSPLHF
TGTGCCAGCGCCGGGACACATAATAATTCACCCCTCCACTTT
>TRBJ2-3|TRBV7-2|.|TRBD1
CASSLPGGYADTQYF
TGTGCCAGCAGCTTACCAGGGGGCTATGCAGATACGCAGTATTTT
>TRBJ2-1|TRBV27|.|TRBD2
CASSILAGGLNEQFF
TGTGCCAGCAGCATACTAGCGGGGGGGTTAAATGAGCAGTTCTTC
>TRBJ1-1|TRBV28|.|.
CASSLQWGVATEAFF
TGTGCCAGCAGTTTACAGTGGGGGGTCGCCACTGAAGCTTTCTTT
>TRBJ1-2|TRBV3-1/TRBV3-2|few|.
CASSHSTASSGYTF
TGTGCCAGCAGCCATTCCACAGCCTCCTCGGGCTACACCTTC
>TRBJ2-7|TRBV3-1/TRBV3-2|.|.
CASSQEAGEQYF
TGTGCCAGCAGCCAAGAGGCGGGAGAGCAGTACTTC
>TRBJ1-4|TRBV6-5|.|.
CASSYSGQRNEKLFF
TGTGCCAGCAGTTACTCTGGACAGAGGAATGAAAAACTGTTTTTT
>TRBJ2-3|TRBV3-1/TRBV3-2|.|TRBD2
CASSQDRTSGEGDTQYF
TGTGCCAGCAGCCAAGATCGGACTAGCGGGGAAGGAGATACGCAGTATTTT
>TRBJ1-3|TRBV29-1|.|.
CSVLWPGGTGNTIYF
TGCAGCGTTCTATGGCCGGGGGGAACTGGAAACACCATATATTTT
>TRBJ2-1|TRBV5-4|.|.
CASSLGLDSFF
TGTGCCAGCAGCTTGGGACTAGATTCATTCTTC
>TRBJ2-2|TRBV6-2/TRBV6-3|.|TRBD2
CASSYSRTSGNTGELFF
TGTGCCAGCAGTTACTCCCGGACTAGCGGTAACACCGGGGAGCTGTTTTTT
>TRBJ1-4|TRBV3-1/TRBV3-2|.|.
CASSQVAVNEKLFF
TGTGCCAGCAGCCAAGTGGCAGTTAATGAAAAACTGTTTTTT
>TRBJ1-2|TRBV5-6|.|.
CASRQGRNNYGYTF
TGTGCCAGCAGGCAGGGGCGAAATAACTATGGCTACACCTTC
>TRBJ1-1|TRBV29-1|.|.
CSAGHAEAFF
TGCAGCGCCGGACACGCTGAAGCTTTCTTT
>TRBJ1-6|TRBV6-6|once|.
CASSPGRGSSYNSPLHF
TGTGCCAGCAGTCCCGGGCGGGGGAGCTCCTATAATTCACCCCTCCACTTT
>TRBJ2-1|TRBV5-4|.|TRBD2
CASSFPREGYNEQFF
TGTGCCAGCAGCTTTCCCAGGGAGGGATACAATGAGCAGTTCTTC
>TRBJ1-1|TRBV12-3/TRBV12-4|.|.
CASSLEQSTEAFF
TGTGCCAGCAGTTTAGAACAGTCCACTGAAGCTTTCTTT
>TRBJ1-2|TRBV24-1|.|.
CATSDPARSGGYTF
TGTGCCACCAGTGACCCGGCGCGTTCGGGTGGCTACACCTTC
>TRBJ2-1|TRBV20-1|.|TRBD2
CSASRLATNNEQFF
TGCAGTGCTAGTAGACTAGCGACTAACAATGAGCAGTTCTTC
>TRBJ1-4|TRBV4-3|.|.
CASSQDRTPAGEKLFF
TGCGCCAGCAGCCAGGACCGGACCCCAGCAGGGGAAAAACTGTTTTTT
>TRBJ2-2|TRBV18|.|.
CASSLGQPNTGELFF
TGTGCCAGCTCACTCGGACAGCCTAACACCGGGGAGCTGTTTTTT
>TRBJ2-6|TRBV27|.|TRBD1
CASSFYQGAGANVLTF
TGTGCCAGCAGTTTTTACCAGGGGGCAGGGGCCAACGTCCTGACTTTC
>TRBJ1-5|TRBV3-1/TRBV3-2|.|.
CASSSRSNQPQHF
TGTGCCAGCAGTTCCAGGAGCAATCAGCCCCAGCATTTT
>TRBJ2-3|TRBV21-1|.|.
CASSDLPSFGDTQYF
TGTGCCAGCAGCGACTTACCTTCTTTTGGAGATACGCAGTATTTT
>TRBJ1-1|TRBV27|.|.
CASSPSRYTEAFF
TGTGCCAGCAGTCCCTCGAGGTACACTGAAGCTTTCTTT
>TRBJ1-6|TRBV4-2|.|.
CASSQDSGNSGASSPLHF
TGTGCCAGCAGCCAAGATTCCGGGAATTCAGGGGCCAGTTCACCCCTCCACTTT
>TRBJ1-6|TRBV23-1|.|TRBD1
CASSPTGQGNSPLHF
TGCGCCAGCAGTCCCACCGGACAGGGAAATTCACCCCTCCACTTT
>TRBJ1-5|TRBV4-1|once|.
CASSQVEAGNQPQHF
TGCGCCAGCAGCCAAGTGGAGGCTGGCAATCAGCCCCAGCATTTT
>TRBJ1-1|TRBV18|.|TRBD1
CASSKQDRANTEAFF
TGTGCCAGCTCAAAACAGGACAGGGCGAACACTGAAGCTTTCTTT
>TRBJ2-3|TRBV7-2|.|TRBD1
CASSLTGQRIDTQYF
TGTGCCAGCAGCTTGACGGGACAGAGGATAGATACGCAGTATTTT
>TRBJ2-7|TRBV11-2|.|.
CASSLGQAGSYEQYF
TGTGCCAGCAGCTTAGGGCAGGCGGGTTCCTACGAGCAGTACTTC
>TRBJ1-3|TRBV10-3|.|.
CAIIGVSDTIYF
TGTGCCATCATCGGGGTCTCGGACACCATATATTTT
>TRBJ2-7|TRBV19|.|.
CASSTDSRTYEQYF
TGTGCCAGTAGTACCGATAGCCGTACCTACGAGCAGTACTTC
>TRBJ2-5|TRBV24-1|once|.
CATSDLGRQETQYF
TGTGCCACCAGTGATTTGGGCAGACAAGAGACCCAGTACTTC
>TRBJ1-1|TRBV29-1|.|TRBD1
CSGDRDNTEAFF
TGCAGCGGGGACAGGGATAACACTGAAGCTTTCTTT
>TRBJ2-6|TRBV2|.|TRBD1
CASSQGAYGANVLTF
TGTGCCAGCTCACAGGGGGCATATGGGGCCAACGTCCTGACTTTC
>TRBJ1-2|TRBV6-1|.|.
CASSEARYRESGYTF
TGTGCCAGCAGTGAAGCGAGGTACAGGGAATCTGGCTACACCTTC
>TRBJ2-3|TRBV5-4|.|TRBD2
CASSPLAGVGTDTQYF
TGTGCCAGCAGCCCTCTAGCGGGAGTTGGCACAGATACGCAGTATTTT
>TRBJ2-7|TRBV28|.|TRBD2
CASSPGLAGAYEQYF
TGTGCCAGCAGTCCTGGACTAGCGGGGGCCTACGAGCAGTACTTC
>TRBJ1-1|TRBV28|.|.
CASQDSMNTEAFF
TGTGCCAGTCAAGACAGCATGAACACTGAAGCTTTCTTT
>TRBJ1-4|TRBV15|.|.
CATSRDRTAREKLFF
TGTGCCACCAGCAGAGATAGGACAGCCCGTGAAAAACTGTTTTTT
>TRBJ2-3|TRBV5-1|.|.
CASRDYRTDTQYF
TGCGCCAGCAGGGACTACCGCACAGATACGCAGTATTTT
>TRBJ1-6|TRBV25-1|.|.
CASSLAGGSYNSPLHF
TGTGCCAGCAGTCTCGCCGGTGGCTCCTATAATTCACCCCTCCACTTT
>TRBJ1-3|TRBV10-3|.|.
CAINGVGSGNTIYF
TGTGCCATCAACGGGGTCGGTTCGGGAAACACCATATATTTT
>TRBJ2-1|TRBV9|.|.
CASSVLEGGSYNEQFF
TGTGCCAGCAGCGTCCTTGAGGGCGGGTCATACAATGAGCAGTTCTTC
>TRBJ1-1|TRBV2|.|.
CASSRRGGNTEAFF
TGTGCCAGCAGTAGGCGGGGGGGAAACACTGAAGCTTTCTTT
>TRBJ2-3|TRBV10-3|.|.
CAISEGGKDTQYF
TGTGCCATCAGTGAGGGAGGAAAAGATACGCAGTATTTT
>TRBJ1-1|TRBV19|.|.
CASSITGYTEAFF
TGTGCCAGTAGTATAACAGGTTACACTGAAGCTTTCTTT